Shown below are 12 T cell receptor beta chains from a single sample sequenced in a study of OX40 agonist ivuxolimab in advanced cancers. Some clones are missing from TCRdb's copy, which holds only in-frame ones; the method was immunoSEQ multiplex PCR. The sample lists 25,000 to 40,000 clones, around nine tenths occurring once. The sequencing here drew on CD4+ or CD8+ T cells sorted from blood, taken in a trial of the OX40 agonist ivuxolimab. The receptor source for this set is an adult with an advanced solid tumor such as melanoma, head and neck, liver or kidney cancer.

The chain carries TRBV29-1 and TRBJ2-5; 14 positions agree with TRBD2. The CDR3 is made up of 18 amino acids. Germline assignment: CDR1 SQVTM and CDR2 ANQGSEA. The V segment lost 7 bases and the J segment 5 bases; nucleotides outside the gene matches: 18. Here the CDR3 DNA reads TGCAGCGCCCGGGGACTAGCGGGGGTCGAGGGAGATTGGGAGACCCAGTACTTC. Protein product: CSARGLAGVEGDWETQYF.

This chain links TRBV28 with TRBJ1-1; no clear D gene. Germline V gene lookup returns CDR1 MDHEN and CDR2 SYDVKM. The CDR3 totals 17 residues. Trimming pared 3 bases from V and 1 base from J, leaving 18 bases between. The CDR3 sequence is CASSFINGGRSNTEAFF. The DNA of the CDR3 is TGTGCCAGCAGTTTTATAAATGGAGGGAGGTCGAACACTGAAGCTTTCTTT.

The chain is built from TRBV9 and TRBJ2-3, with 9 bases fitting TRBD1. The germline gives CDR1 SGDLS, CDR2 YYNGEE. The CDR3 covers 13 residues. Losses at the gene ends were 3 bases for V and 9 bases for J; bases not matched to a gene: 5. CDR3 region: CASSADRGMTQYF. The CDR3 DNA follows: TGTGCCAGCAGCGCAGACAGGGGGATGACGCAGTATTTT. The full variable domain, its missing parts supplied by reference TRBV9 and TRBJ2-3, is DSGVTQTPKHLITATGQRVTLRCSPRSGDLSVYWYQQSLDQGLQFLIQYYNGEERAKGNILERFSAQQFPDLHSELNLSSLELGDSALYFCASSADRGMTQYFGPGTRLTVL.

The V and J genes are TRBV7-6 and TRBJ2-7; TRBD1 might be the D (7 bases). CDR3 size: 13 residues. CDR1 is SGHVS and CDR2 is FNYEAQ in the germline V gene. Trimming removed 3 bases at V and 7 bases at J, with 13 bases between. CDR3 bases: TGTGCCAGCAGCTTGGAGGGGGCTGGGGAGCAGTACTTC. Amino acids: CASSLEGAGEQYF.

This chain uses TRBV7-3 with TRBJ2-1; TRBD1 matches 7 bases. The CDR3 runs 15 residues. The germline CDR1 and CDR2 sequences are SGHTA and FQGTGA. Trimming took 5 bases from V and 1 from J; bases not matched to a gene: 5. The CDR3 sequence: CASSPRGQSYNEQFF. The CDR3 region has the DNA TGTGCCAGCAGCCCAAGGGGGCAGTCCTACAATGAGCAGTTCTTC.

The chain is built from TRBV27 and TRBJ2-7; TRBD1 is a possible D gene (6 bases). Germline CDR1 is MNHEY and CDR2 is SMNVEV (reference sequence). This CDR3 is built from 13 residues. V was pared by 8 bases and J by 3 bases, with 14 bases between. The DNA for the CDR3 is TGTGCCAGCGCAGGGGCCCCCCTCTACGAGCAGTACTTC. As protein: CASAGAPLYEQYF.

This sequence joins TRBV19 and TRBJ1-2; D gene ambiguous. V lost 1 base, J lost 8 bases, and 11 bases lay in between. Germline loops: CDR1 LNHDA, CDR2 SQIVND (reference sequence). The CDR3 has 13 residues. The CDR3 here is CASSIAEGGGYTF. CDR3 in DNA: TGTGCCAGTAGTATAGCTGAGGGTGGAGGCTACACCTTC.

This clone was seen once. The gene calls are TRBV27 and TRBJ1-1, with a possible D match to TRBD1 (6 bases). The CDR3 consists of 12 residues. The V and J ends lost 3 bases and 8 bases respectively, with 10 bases between them. The germline V gene has CDR1 MNHEY and CDR2 SMNVEV (reference sequence). In DNA, the CDR3 is TGTGCCAGCAGTTTTATGGGGGCCGAAGCTTTCTTT. This codes for CASSFMGAEAFF.

This sequence joins TRBV30 and TRBJ2-7; TRBD1 or TRBD2 may be the D gene (5 bases each). V shed 4 bases and J shed 3 bases, with 22 bases lying between them. From germline, CDR1 is GTSNPN and CDR2 SVGIG (reference sequence). The CDR3 consists of 16 residues. The DNA for the CDR3 is TGTGCCTGGACCCCACCTCCGGGACCCCTTGACTACGAGCAGTACTTC. The encoded protein is CAWTPPPGPLDYEQYF.

V is TRBV11-2 and J is TRBJ2-5; D unresolved. This CDR3 comprises 11 residues. The V end lost 5 bases, the J end lost 5 bases, and 6 bases lay between the germline ends. Germline CDR1 SGHAT, CDR2 FQNNGV. The CDR3 loop is CASSTWETQYF. CDR3 nucleotides: TGTGCCAGCAGCACGTGGGAGACCCAGTACTTC. The complete variable domain, with remaining parts taken from reference TRBV11-2 and TRBJ2-5, reads EAGVAQSPRYKIIEKRQSVAFWCNPISGHATLYWYQQILGQGPKLLIQFQNNGVVDDSQLPKDRFSAERLKGVDSTLKIQPAKLEDSAVYLCASSTWETQYFGPGTRLLVL.

This rearrangement joins TRBV23-1 to TRBJ2-3; unclear D gene. TRBV23-1 qualifies as an ORF whose function is uncertain. Between the trimmed V and J ends, which lost 4 bases and 2 bases, there was a span of 13 bases. This CDR3 is built from 15 residues. The DNA for the CDR3 is TGCGCCAGCAGTCGTTCCACGCACAACACAGATACGCAGTATTTT. This sequence encodes CASSRSTHNTDTQYF.

The chain couples TRBV7-9 to TRBJ2-1, with 8 nucleotides matching TRBD2. The germline gives CDR1 SEHNR, CDR2 FQNEAQ (reference sequence). The CDR3 has 19 amino acids. V gave up 4 bases and J gave up 4 bases; unmatched junction bases: 18. The CDR3 region is CASSYPRGADPSGYNEQFF. The CDR3 DNA follows: TGTGCCAGCAGCTACCCCAGGGGCGCGGACCCTAGCGGGTACAATGAGCAGTTCTTC.